The entry below describes one T cell receptor (beta chain). The sample belongs to a study of blood T cell repertoires in COVID-19. Across the study: Acute and convalescent COVID-19 samples came from the United States, Italy and Spain. PBMCs, B-cell-depleted T cells, or T cells were the source of the cDNA or gDNA that made up the material.

Clones were sequenced by immunoSEQ multiplex PCR, and TCRdb holds only the in-frame ones, with some missing. The table shows 150,000 to 200,000 clones, with roughly 90% occurring only once. V was cut by 3 bases and J by 6 bases, with 11 bases left in between. The germline CDR1 and CDR2 sequences are SGHVS and FQNEAQ. The CDR3 has 13 amino acids. Sample: peripheral blood. The chain joins TRBV7-8 to TRBJ1-2; D might be TRBD1 (5 bases). This TCR was sampled from a man between 60 and 70 years old with active or convalescent COVID-19. The CDR3 bases are TGTGCCAGCAGCTTCGGCGGGGGGGATGGCTACACCTTC. Translating it yields CASSFGGGDGYTF. Drawing the rest from reference TRBV7-8 and TRBJ1-2, the complete variable domain is GAGVSQSPRYKVAKRGQDVALRCDPISGHVSLFWYQQALGQGPEFLTYFQNEAQLDKSGLPSDRFFAERPEGSVSTLKIQRTQQEDSAVYLCASSFGGGDGYTFGSGTRLTVV.